These T cell receptor beta chains were read from a single sample in a study of blood T cell repertoires in COVID-19. TCRdb's copy holds only in-frame clones and misses some; the assay was immunoSEQ multiplex PCR. The table shows 300,000 to 350,000 clones, with 90% occurring only once. The sample consisted of peripheral blood. The receptors were sampled from a woman aged 35 to 49 with COVID-19, enrolled during active disease. The CDR3 runs from the conserved cysteine through the conserved F or W. Each record gives: J gene, CDR3 length, V gene, CDR3 protein.

j_call: TRBJ2-1
cdr3_length: 17
v_call: TRBV5-1
cdr3_aa: CASSGGSGTAAYNEQFF

j_call: TRBJ1-1
cdr3_length: 14
v_call: TRBV7-9
cdr3_aa: CASSRTGSGTEAFF

j_call: TRBJ1-1
cdr3_length: 13
v_call: TRBV9
cdr3_aa: CASSAGGPTEAFF

j_call: TRBJ2-7
cdr3_length: 11
v_call: TRBV20-1
cdr3_aa: CSARSGGEQYF

j_call: TRBJ1-5
cdr3_length: 15
v_call: TRBV9
cdr3_aa: CASSVAGQTNQPQHF

j_call: TRBJ2-1
cdr3_length: 14
v_call: TRBV14
cdr3_aa: CASSPTWSYNEQFF

j_call: TRBJ1-5
cdr3_length: 13
v_call: TRBV2
cdr3_aa: CATKMEGNQPQHF

j_call: TRBJ2-5
cdr3_length: 13
v_call: TRBV5-4
cdr3_aa: CASSPNGRETQYF

j_call: TRBJ2-3
cdr3_length: 17
v_call: TRBV7-9
cdr3_aa: CASSLRGSSRGEDTQYF

j_call: TRBJ2-3
cdr3_length: 18
v_call: TRBV9
cdr3_aa: CASSVEVLTSGLTDTQYF

j_call: TRBJ2-2
cdr3_length: 14
v_call: TRBV7-9
cdr3_aa: CASRLTGNTGELFF

j_call: TRBJ1-6
cdr3_length: 16
v_call: TRBV5-1
cdr3_aa: CASRSIAGSYNSPLHF

j_call: TRBJ2-7
cdr3_length: 17
v_call: TRBV4-3
cdr3_aa: CASSQDWDTGIPYEQYF

j_call: TRBJ1-6
cdr3_length: 13
v_call: TRBV4-3
cdr3_aa: CASSQDLNSPLHF

j_call: TRBJ2-1
cdr3_length: 18
v_call: TRBV2
cdr3_aa: CASIEGGISTSSYNEQFF

j_call: TRBJ1-5
cdr3_length: 16
v_call: TRBV4-2
cdr3_aa: CASSRDRDSVRQPQHF

j_call: TRBJ1-1
cdr3_length: 14
v_call: TRBV7-9
cdr3_aa: CASSLASGTDRAFF

j_call: TRBJ2-7
cdr3_length: 16
v_call: TRBV9
cdr3_aa: CASSVGFVEGSYEQYF

j_call: TRBJ1-1
cdr3_length: 14
v_call: TRBV7-3
cdr3_aa: CASSPRQGGTEAFF

j_call: TRBJ1-5
cdr3_length: 21
v_call: TRBV6-2/TRBV6-3
cdr3_aa: CASSYTLDRGFWLDSNQPQHF

j_call: TRBJ2-5
cdr3_length: 17
v_call: TRBV5-8
cdr3_aa: CASSPSRGTGGQETQYF

j_call: TRBJ2-5
cdr3_length: 15
v_call: TRBV4-2
cdr3_aa: CASSQVVGQGETQYF

j_call: TRBJ2-1
cdr3_length: 15
v_call: TRBV6-2/TRBV6-3
cdr3_aa: CASSYSISAYNEQFF

j_call: TRBJ2-1
cdr3_length: 16
v_call: TRBV6-6
cdr3_aa: CASSYMDSRSYNEQFF

j_call: TRBJ1-1
cdr3_length: 14
v_call: TRBV28
cdr3_aa: CASSSQGAGTEAFF

j_call: TRBJ1-1
cdr3_length: 14
v_call: TRBV25-1
cdr3_aa: CASSDGGRLDEAFF

j_call: TRBJ2-7
cdr3_length: 15
v_call: TRBV28
cdr3_aa: CASSLAGLAGYEQYF

j_call: TRBJ1-2
cdr3_length: 15
v_call: TRBV19
cdr3_aa: CASSTTGRGNYGYTF

j_call: TRBJ2-7
cdr3_length: 13
v_call: TRBV7-2
cdr3_aa: CASSPDRGYEQYF

j_call: TRBJ2-3
cdr3_length: 16
v_call: TRBV6-5
cdr3_aa: CASSYLRGTGTDTQYF

j_call: TRBJ1-3
cdr3_length: 13
v_call: TRBV28
cdr3_aa: CASSLRGLNTIYF

j_call: TRBJ1-1
cdr3_length: 17
v_call: TRBV5-4
cdr3_aa: CASSLAPEAHLNTEAFF

j_call: TRBJ2-3
cdr3_length: 16
v_call: TRBV24-1
cdr3_aa: CATSATTGISTDTQYF

j_call: TRBJ1-2
cdr3_length: 14
v_call: TRBV24-1
cdr3_aa: CATSDPRGAGGYTF

j_call: TRBJ1-6
cdr3_length: 15
v_call: TRBV11-2
cdr3_aa: CASSLRDRDNSPLHF

j_call: TRBJ2-7
cdr3_length: 15
v_call: TRBV6-2/TRBV6-3
cdr3_aa: CASSRLTGDPYEQYF

j_call: TRBJ1-2
cdr3_length: 15
v_call: TRBV7-3
cdr3_aa: CASSLTPGSSEARTF

j_call: TRBJ2-3
cdr3_length: 15
v_call: TRBV6-4
cdr3_aa: CASRASFLNTDTQYF

j_call: TRBJ2-4
cdr3_length: 16
v_call: TRBV6-2/TRBV6-3
cdr3_aa: CASSALEGLAKNIQYF

j_call: TRBJ2-1
cdr3_length: 15
v_call: TRBV7-2
cdr3_aa: CASSRPGSSYNEQFF

j_call: TRBJ1-5
cdr3_length: 17
v_call: TRBV30
cdr3_aa: CAWSVDRSFYSNQPQHF

j_call: TRBJ1-5
cdr3_length: 13
v_call: TRBV29-1
cdr3_aa: CSVGDSFYQPQHF

j_call: TRBJ2-1
cdr3_length: 16
v_call: TRBV11-2
cdr3_aa: CASSARKLAGASEQFF

j_call: TRBJ2-7
cdr3_length: 20
v_call: TRBV21-1
cdr3_aa: CASSKALDRGTTYSAYEQYF

j_call: TRBJ1-6
cdr3_length: 15
v_call: TRBV28
cdr3_aa: CASSFRGAGDSPLHF

j_call: TRBJ1-1
cdr3_length: 14
v_call: TRBV4-1
cdr3_aa: CASSQGIRGTEAFF

j_call: TRBJ1-1
cdr3_length: 14
v_call: TRBV5-1
cdr3_aa: CASSRPTVNTEAFF

j_call: TRBJ2-7
cdr3_length: 13
v_call: TRBV5-1
cdr3_aa: CASSLARGYEQYF

j_call: TRBJ2-2
cdr3_length: 18
v_call: TRBV24-1
cdr3_aa: CATLTGTSGMIDTGELFF

j_call: TRBJ1-2
cdr3_length: 13
v_call: TRBV19
cdr3_aa: CASTQAALYGYTF

j_call: TRBJ2-7
cdr3_length: 15
v_call: TRBV7-9
cdr3_aa: CASRPRTSGSYEQYF

j_call: TRBJ1-2
cdr3_length: 13
v_call: TRBV7-2
cdr3_aa: CASAGGGYYGYTF

j_call: TRBJ1-6
cdr3_length: 16
v_call: TRBV6-5
cdr3_aa: CASSSPRGVQSSPLHF

j_call: TRBJ1-1
cdr3_length: 13
v_call: TRBV6-5
cdr3_aa: CASSYFDSYEAFF

j_call: TRBJ1-3
cdr3_length: 17
v_call: TRBV3-1/TRBV3-2
cdr3_aa: CASSQDLVTAPGNTIYF